A selection of T cell receptor beta chains follows, all from one sample in a study of cytomegalovirus exposure and HLA in healthy donors. Some clones are missing from TCRdb's copy, which holds only in-frame ones; the method was immunoSEQ multiplex PCR. Of some 200,000 clones in the sample, approximately 80% are singletons; the top ten hold 15% to 17%. Sequenced sample: PBMCs. The receptor set was obtained from a man aged 40-49 years in good health and CMV-seronegative. The CDR3 runs from the conserved cysteine through the conserved F or W. D genes are given only for firm matches. Rows may omit the clone size; those that give it use once, few, many or a size class.

cdr3_nt cdr3_aa v_call clone_size d_call j_call
TGTGCCAGCAGCTTCCAGGGAAGGTACGAGCAGTACTTC CASSFQGRYEQYF TRBV7-2 few NA TRBJ2-7
TGTGCCAGCAGTTTCCATCGACAGAATCAGCCCCAGCATTTT CASSFHRQNQPQHF TRBV28 NA NA TRBJ1-5
TGTGCCAGCAGCCAAGTACTAGCGGGAGGGCCCCATGAGCAGTTCTTC CASSQVLAGGPHEQFF TRBV4-2 NA TRBD2 TRBJ2-1
TGTGCCAGTAGTATAACCGTCAGGGGTCTGAATCAGCCCCAGCATTTT CASSITVRGLNQPQHF TRBV19 NA NA TRBJ1-5
TGTGCCAGCAGCGCAAGGACAACGAACACCGGGGAGCTGTTTTTT CASSARTTNTGELFF TRBV9 NA NA TRBJ2-2
TGTGCCAGTACCAGGACTAGCGGGGATACGCAGTATTTT CASTRTSGDTQYF TRBV19 NA TRBD2 TRBJ2-3
TGTGCCAGCAGCTTATTTGTCGCGAACGAGCAGTACTTC CASSLFVANEQYF TRBV7-3 NA NA TRBJ2-7
TGTGCCAGCAGCTTACCTGAGAGCTCCTACGAGCAGTACTTC CASSLPESSYEQYF TRBV7-2 NA NA TRBJ2-7
TGTGCCAGCTCCCTCCACAGATTTGATGAGCAGTTCTTC CASSLHRFDEQFF TRBV18 NA NA TRBJ2-1
TGTGCCAGCAGCTTAGCTGGTAGTTTGAGTTCGGAGACCCAGTACTTC CASSLAGSLSSETQYF TRBV7-2 NA NA TRBJ2-5
TGTGCCAGCAGATTAAGGGACAGGGGAGGGGGCGAGCAGTACTTC CASRLRDRGGGEQYF TRBV2 NA TRBD1 TRBJ2-7
TGTGCCACCAGTAAGGAGGAAGATACGCAGTATTTT CATSKEEDTQYF TRBV15 NA NA TRBJ2-3
TGTGCCAGTAGTATGGGGGGGGTGAGTCGGACTGAAGCTTTCTTT CASSMGGVSRTEAFF TRBV19 once NA TRBJ1-1
TGTGCCAGCAGTTACCCCGGGGGGGGAAGTGAGCAGTTCTTC CASSYPGGGSEQFF TRBV6-5 NA TRBD2 TRBJ2-1
TGTGCCAGCCGAACACAGGGGTATGGAAACACCATATATTTT CASRTQGYGNTIYF TRBV28 NA TRBD1 TRBJ1-3
TGCAGCGTCAGACTAGCGGGAGTAAGGGACGAGCAGTACTTC CSVRLAGVRDEQYF TRBV29-1 NA TRBD2 TRBJ2-7
TGTGCCATCAGTCAGACTCGTGGGGAAAAACTGTTTTTT CAISQTRGEKLFF TRBV10-3 NA NA TRBJ1-4
TGTGCCAGCGAGGAAGCTGATAGCAATCAGCCCCAGCATTTT CASEEADSNQPQHF TRBV28 NA NA TRBJ1-5
TGCAGCGTCCGAGATCGACTGTTAAGCTCCTACAATGAGCAGTTCTTC CSVRDRLLSSYNEQFF TRBV29-1 NA NA TRBJ2-1
TGTGCCAGTAGTAAGGGGGCCTCAGCCTACAATGAGCAGTTCTTC CASSKGASAYNEQFF TRBV19 NA TRBD1 TRBJ2-1
TGTGCCAGCAGCCTTACAGGGGTGAACACCGGGGAGCTGTTTTTT CASSLTGVNTGELFF TRBV7-2 NA TRBD1 TRBJ2-2
TGTGCCATCAGTGAGAACCCGGGACAGGTGAATTCACCCCTCCACTTT CAISENPGQVNSPLHF TRBV10-3 NA TRBD1 TRBJ1-6
TGTGCCAGTAGTATGTCCCCAGGGCGGAACACTGAAGCTTTCTTT CASSMSPGRNTEAFF TRBV19 NA NA TRBJ1-1
TGTGCCAGCAGCCAAGGGACTAGCGGACCTCAGGATGAGCAGTTCTTC CASSQGTSGPQDEQFF TRBV7-3 NA TRBD2 TRBJ2-1
TGTGCCAGCAGCCAAGAGCGACAGAGCGGCTACACCTTC CASSQERQSGYTF TRBV14 few NA TRBJ1-2
TGTGCCAGCAGTTACATGAGACAGGGGGCGACAGATACGCAGTATTTT CASSYMRQGATDTQYF TRBV6-6 NA TRBD1 TRBJ2-3
TGTGCCAGCAGCTTGGGCGGACACAGTAACACCGGGGAGCTGTTTTTT CASSLGGHSNTGELFF TRBV5-4 NA NA TRBJ2-2
TGTGCCAGCAGTCCGGCAGCGGGAGGGCCGGCCGGGGAGCTGTTTTTT CASSPAAGGPAGELFF TRBV28 NA TRBD2 TRBJ2-2
TGCAGCGCCCAGCGGGGGGAAGGTCAGCCCCAGCATTTT CSAQRGEGQPQHF TRBV29-1 NA NA TRBJ1-5
TGTGCCAGCAGTTCCCGGGGGGCCGAGGGCACTGAAGCTTTCTTT CASSSRGAEGTEAFF TRBV6-5 NA NA TRBJ1-1
TGTGCCATCAGTGAGCCCCAGAACACTGAAGCTTTCTTT CAISEPQNTEAFF TRBV10-3 NA NA TRBJ1-1
TGTGCCACCAGCCCTGTAGCGGGAGAAAGGGCCGGGGAGCTGTTTTTT CATSPVAGERAGELFF TRBV15 NA TRBD2 TRBJ2-2
TGTGCCAGCAGTTCCTGGGACAGCCTGAACACTGAAGCTTTCTTT CASSSWDSLNTEAFF TRBV28 NA TRBD1 TRBJ1-1
TGTGCCAGCAGCCCCCGGGATAAGGGCTGGGCTGGGGCCAACGTCCTGACTTTC CASSPRDKGWAGANVLTF TRBV9 NA NA TRBJ2-6
TGTGCTAGTGGTTACAGGGAGTACGAGCAGTACTTC CASGYREYEQYF TRBV12-5 NA NA TRBJ2-7
TGTGCCAGCAGTTTATGGGGGACAGACTTAAAGGGCTACACCTTC CASSLWGTDLKGYTF TRBV27 NA TRBD1 TRBJ1-2
TGTGCCAGCAGCTTAGGGGGCCGGGAGACCCAGTACTTC CASSLGGRETQYF TRBV11-2 NA NA TRBJ2-5
TGTGCCAGTAGTATAAACAGGGCTAGCAATCAGCCCCAGCATTTT CASSINRASNQPQHF TRBV19 NA NA TRBJ1-5
TGTGCCAGTAGTGGGGGGATATCCTACGAGCAGTACTTC CASSGGISYEQYF TRBV19 NA NA TRBJ2-7
TGCGCCAGCAGCTTGGGACTAGCGGGGGGCACAGATACGCAGTATTTT CASSLGLAGGTDTQYF TRBV5-1 NA TRBD2 TRBJ2-3
TGTGCCAGCAAACTCAGGTCGGGGGGGTCTAATGAAAAACTGTTTTTT CASKLRSGGSNEKLFF TRBV2 few NA TRBJ1-4
TGTGCCAGCCGGGCAGGGGGGTTCGGTGAGCAGTTCTTC CASRAGGFGEQFF TRBV2 NA NA TRBJ2-1
TGTGCCTGGAGTCCTAAAGGACAGGAGCACAAATGGAATGAGCAGTTCTTC CAWSPKGQEHKWNEQFF TRBV30 NA TRBD1 TRBJ2-1
TGTGCCAGCAGTTATAGGGACAGACCTTACAATGAGCAGTTCTTC CASSYRDRPYNEQFF TRBV6-9 NA TRBD1 TRBJ2-1
TGTGCCAGCAGTGAAGCTCCGACAGGGCCCTTTCAGTACTTC CASSEAPTGPFQYF TRBV2 NA TRBD1 TRBJ2-4
TGCGCCAGCAGCCAAGGTCAGGGGGCTGGCTACGAGCAGTACTTC CASSQGQGAGYEQYF TRBV4-1 few TRBD1 TRBJ2-7
TGTGCCTGGAGTGTAATGGCTAGGTTCACAGATACGCAGTATTTT CAWSVMARFTDTQYF TRBV30 NA NA TRBJ2-3
TGTGCCAGCAGCTCCCACAGGGTGCAAGAGACCCAGTACTTC CASSSHRVQETQYF TRBV11-1 NA NA TRBJ2-5
TGTGCCAGCAGTGGCCGTCAGGGGGCGCCAGCCGGGGAGCTGTTTTTT CASSGRQGAPAGELFF TRBV6-1 few TRBD1 TRBJ2-2
TGTGCCAGCAGTGTCGGATTGGGCGGGAGACTGGGGGATACGCAGTATTTT CASSVGLGGRLGDTQYF TRBV25-1 NA TRBD2 TRBJ2-3
TGTGCCAGCAGCTTAAGCCCCAGTGGCGGGAGCACAGATACGCAGTATTTT CASSLSPSGGSTDTQYF TRBV7-9 NA NA TRBJ2-3
TGCGCCAGCAGAGACTTCGACGACAGGGAATCTGGAAACACCATATATTTT CASRDFDDRESGNTIYF TRBV10-1 NA TRBD1 TRBJ1-3